The 2 T cell receptor beta chains in this list originate from one sample, sequenced in a study of blood T cell repertoires in COVID-19. The table came from immunoSEQ multiplex PCR; TCRdb's copy has only in-frame clones and leaves some out. The table records approximately 240,000 clones, roughly 84% of them present only once. Sequencing was done on a sample of peripheral blood. All receptors derive from a woman in her 30s who had recovered from COVID-19.

This clone was detected only a few times. The rearrangement uses TRBV29-1 and TRBJ2-2; possibly TRBD1 for D (5 bases). The CDR3 loop spans 15 amino acids. With 8 bases removed from V and 4 bases from J, the gap between germline ends came to 20 bases. The V gene's germline CDR1 is SQVTM and CDR2 ANQGSEA. This CDR3 is CSSLRGQGSTGELFF. The DNA for the CDR3 is TGCAGCTCCCTAAGGGGCCAGGGATCCACCGGGGAGCTGTTTTTT.

V usage is TRBV2 and J usage is TRBJ2-1; 9 bases are shared with TRBD2. V was pared by 6 bases and J by 4 bases, with 16 bases of the junction left unmatched. The CDR3 length is 18 residues. CDR1 SNHLY and CDR2 FYNNEI come from the germline V gene. This chain's CDR3 is CASRPSGVLRERYNEQFF. The DNA for the CDR3 is TGTGCCAGCAGGCCTAGCGGGGTTTTGAGGGAGCGGTACAATGAGCAGTTCTTC.